The entry below describes one T cell receptor (beta chain). The data originate from a study of cytomegalovirus exposure and HLA in healthy donors. PCR primers comprised 60 Vbeta and 13 Jbeta primers. Assay: immunoSEQ multiplex PCR; the TCRdb copy retains only in-frame clones and omits some. The sample lists some 150,000 clones, about 84% occurring once. Trimming shortened V by 1 base and J by 4 bases, and 11 bases separated the two germline ends. Germline values: CDR1 SEHNR, CDR2 FQNEAQ (reference sequence). CDR3 length: 15 amino acids. This clonotype was sampled from a male donor in good health and CMV-seronegative. The V and J genes are TRBV7-9 and TRBJ1-3; D remains ambiguous. The sequenced sample consisted of PBMCs. This chain's CDR3 is CASSLGQSRGNTIYF. CDR3 coding DNA: TGTGCCAGCAGCTTAGGACAATCGAGAGGAAACACCATATATTTT.